The 32 T cell receptor beta chains reported below all come from one sample, sequenced in a study of blood T cell repertoires in COVID-19. Clones were read by immunoSEQ multiplex PCR, and TCRdb kept only the in-frame ones, dropping some. Of roughly 180,000 clones listed, around 85% were seen once; the top ten hold 7.5% to 9.5%. Material for sequencing was peripheral blood. The source of these receptors is a woman in her sixties with acute or convalescent COVID-19.

In DNA, the CDR3 is TGTGCCAGCAGTCCGACAGGGGTGGCTGAAGCTTTCTTT. The encoded protein is CASSPTGVAEAFF. The gene calls are TRBV6-5 and TRBJ1-1; 8 bases fit TRBD1. Germline CDR1 is MNHEY and CDR2 is SVGAGI. CDR3 length: 13 amino acids. J lost 6 bases, V lost 5 bases, and 5 bases had no gene match.

This chain links TRBV30 with TRBJ2-7, with TRBD1 identical over 7 bases. V trimming: 2 bases; J trimming: 0 bases; junction bases outside the gene matches: 4. The CDR3 length is 14 residues. Germline assignment: CDR1 GTSNPN and CDR2 SVGIG (reference sequence). CDR3 bases: TGTGCCTGGAGTCAGACAGGGAACTCCTACGAGCAGTACTTC. It translates to CAWSQTGNSYEQYF.

The genes are TRBV24-1 and TRBJ2-5, with 10 positions matching TRBD2. The ends lost 3 bases at V and 4 bases at J; junction bases unmatched: 7. CDR1 is KGHDR, CDR2 SFDVKD, per germline. The CDR3 has 16 residues. CDR3 protein: CATSDPAGGPIETQYF. The CDR3 DNA is TGTGCCACCAGTGATCCAGCGGGAGGGCCAATAGAGACCCAGTACTTC.

The chain carries TRBV25-1 and TRBJ1-1; 7 bases map to TRBD1. CDR1 is MGHDK, CDR2 SYGVNS, per germline. V shed 5 bases and J 7 bases; nucleotides not matched to a gene: 10. This CDR3 comprises 14 residues. The chain's CDR3 is CASSSQGGGVEAFF. The CDR3 nucleotides read TGTGCCAGCAGTTCCCAAGGAGGGGGCGTTGAAGCTTTCTTT.

This clone was seen once. The V call is TRBV7-8, the J call TRBJ1-1, with 9 bases lining up with TRBD1. Per germline, CDR1 SGHVS and CDR2 FQNEAQ. With V trimmed by 4 bases and J by 4 bases, 7 bases remained unmatched. CDR3 length: 15 amino acids. CDR3 sequence: CASSSKGQGSTEAFF. The CDR3 bases are TGTGCCAGCAGCTCAAAGGGACAGGGATCCACTGAAGCTTTCTTT.

V gene TRBV7-9 combines with J gene TRBJ2-7; no definite D call. Germline V gene lookup returns CDR1 SEHNR and CDR2 FQNEAQ (reference sequence). V lost 3 bases and J 3 bases, leaving 9 bases between the germline ends. This CDR3 is 13 amino acids long. The CDR3 loop reads CASSFGQIYEQYF. CDR3 DNA sequence: TGTGCCAGCAGCTTTGGGCAGATCTACGAGCAGTACTTC.

The chain carries TRBV4-1 and TRBJ2-7, with 12 positions matching TRBD1. Germline loops: CDR1 MGHRA, CDR2 YSYEKL. The CDR3 runs 16 residues. The J segment lost 7 bases and the V segment lost 0 bases, leaving 7 bases of the junction unmatched. CDR3 sequence: CASSQDPGQGAREQYF. CDR3 coding DNA: TGCGCCAGCAGCCAAGATCCGGGACAGGGGGCTCGTGAGCAGTACTTC.

The chain carries TRBV6-5 and TRBJ1-2, with 7 bases lining up with TRBD1. V shed 7 bases, J shed 5 bases, and the junction held 13 bases outside the gene matches. The length of the CDR3 is 15 residues. From germline, CDR1 is MNHEY and CDR2 SVGAGI. CDR3 sequence: CASILHSGTEYGYTF. The DNA for the CDR3 is TGTGCCAGCATCCTACACTCCGGGACAGAGTATGGCTACACCTTC.

The chain has TRBV5-1 and TRBJ1-2; the D gene is possibly TRBD1 (6 bases). From germline, CDR1 is SGHRS and CDR2 YFSETQ. Deletions cut 3 bases from V and 4 bases from J, with 10 bases between. The CDR3 spans 13 residues. The CDR3 sequence is CASSYDRTYGYTF. In nucleotides, the CDR3 is TGCGCCAGCAGCTACGACAGGACCTATGGCTACACCTTC.

The rearrangement uses TRBV6-4 and TRBJ2-1; 13 bases fit TRBD2. The germline V gene encodes CDR1 MRHNA and CDR2 SNTAGT. Unmatched junction bases numbered 5, after V lost 5 bases and J lost 4 bases. The CDR3 totals 16 residues. DNA of the CDR3: TGTGCCAGCAGTCGGACTAGCGGGAGCAGGTACAATGAGCAGTTCTTC. Encoded protein: CASSRTSGSRYNEQFF.

The V gene is TRBV6-6, the J gene TRBJ2-3; 9 nucleotides line up with TRBD2. Per the germline V gene, CDR1 is MNHNY and CDR2 is SVGAGI (reference sequence). V shed 0 bases, J shed 7 bases, and the junction held 2 bases outside the gene matches. This CDR3 has 14 amino acids. The CDR3 nucleotides read TGTGCCAGCAGTTACTCTAGCGGGAGAAATACGCAGTATTTT. Amino acids: CASSYSSGRNTQYF.

The chain links TRBV28 to TRBJ2-7; D perhaps matches TRBD1 (6 bases). Trimming took 3 bases from V and 5 from J, leaving 11 bases between them. The CDR3 has 13 amino acids. Germline V CDR1 and CDR2: MDHEN, SYDVKM. CDR3 protein: CASSLPGDDEQYF. CDR3 sequence (DNA): TGTGCCAGCAGTTTGCCAGGGGATGACGAGCAGTACTTC. The full variable domain, completed using reference TRBV28 and TRBJ2-7, is DVKVTQSSRYLVKRTGEKVFLECVQDMDHENMFWYRQDPGLGLRLIYFSYDVKMKEKGDIPEGYSVSREKKERFSLILESASTNQTSMYLCASSLPGDDEQYFGPGTRLTVT.

The genes are TRBV5-1 and TRBJ2-7; 9 nucleotides align to TRBD2. The CDR3 is 15 residues long. Germline-derived CDR1 and CDR2 are SGHRS and YFSETQ. Trimming removed 0 bases from V and 2 bases from J; junction bases left unmatched: 3. CDR3 nucleotide sequence: TGCGCCAGCAGCTTGGGAGTAGCGGGAGCCTACGAGCAGTACTTC. Translated: CASSLGVAGAYEQYF.

The chain recombines TRBV19 with TRBJ1-6, with TRBD1 matching 7 bases. CDR3 length: 14 residues. CDR1 and CDR2 (germline): LNHDA, SQIVND (reference sequence). V lost 5 bases to trimming and J lost 7 bases; unmatched junction nucleotides: 5. In DNA form, the CDR3 reads TGTGCCAGTAGTTTCACAGGGGACAATTCACCCCTCCACTTT. Its protein is CASSFTGDNSPLHF.

V gene TRBV6-5 combines with J gene TRBJ1-1; D gene unclear. This CDR3 region has 13 residues. The V gene's germline CDR1 is MNHEY and CDR2 SVGAGI. V was shortened by 7 bases and J by 1 base, with 10 bases between the two germline ends. This CDR3 reads CASKQVPNTEAFF. The CDR3 nucleotides read TGTGCCAGCAAGCAAGTACCGAACACTGAAGCTTTCTTT.

The rearrangement links TRBV7-6 to TRBJ1-4; TRBD1 agrees at 7 bases. Trimming cost V 5 bases and J 7 bases; bases outside gene matches: 13. The CDR3 length is 16 residues. Per germline, CDR1 SGHVS and CDR2 FNYEAQ. The CDR3 DNA follows: TGTGCCAGCAGCCCTAGGCCACAGGGGATAGGTGAAAAACTGTTTTTT. As protein: CASSPRPQGIGEKLFF.

Only one count was recorded for this clone. The J gene is TRBJ1-5, the V gene TRBV15, with 7 bases fitting TRBD1. V trimming: 8 bases; J trimming: 4 bases; junction bases outside the gene matches: 11. This CDR3 has 15 amino acids. Germline CDR1 reads LNHNV; CDR2 reads YYDKDF (reference sequence). CDR3 in amino acids: CATSPSLQGNQPQHF. As DNA, the CDR3 is TGTGCCACCTCCCCCTCCCTACAGGGGAATCAGCCCCAGCATTTT.

This chain connects TRBV5-5 to TRBJ2-7, with 10 bases lining up with TRBD2. The CDR3 runs 15 residues. Unmatched junction bases numbered 1, after V lost 0 bases and J lost 1 base. Looked up from germline, CDR1 is SGHKS and CDR2 is YYEKEE (reference sequence). CDR3 DNA sequence: TGTGCCAGCAGCTTGGGACTAGCGGGTTCCTACGAGCAGTACGTC. Residues: CASSLGLAGSYEQYV.

The chain couples TRBV7-8 to TRBJ1-5; 8 nucleotides align to TRBD1. Trimming took 2 bases from V and 4 from J; bases not matched to a gene: 16. The CDR3 loop spans 19 amino acids. Germline CDR1 is SGHVS and CDR2 is FQNEAQ. CDR3 DNA: TGTGCCAGCAGCTTAACGACAGGGGCGCGCGGTATAGGGAATCAGCCCCAGCATTTT. Its translation is CASSLTTGARGIGNQPQHF.

In nucleotides, the CDR3 is TGTGCCACCAGCAGAGCCGGGATCGGCGGGAGTACTAAGGACAATGAGCAGTTCTTC. Translation: CATSRAGIGGSTKDNEQFF. The rearrangement joins TRBV15 to TRBJ2-1; 7 bases fit TRBD2. CDR1 and CDR2 from the germline V gene are LNHNV and YYDKDF (reference sequence). The CDR3 runs 19 residues. V lost 1 base, J lost 5 bases, and 17 bases stayed unmatched.

The rearrangement joins TRBV6-4 to TRBJ1-2; D is perhaps TRBD1 (5 bases). CDR3 size: 15 residues. The V gene's germline CDR1 is MRHNA and CDR2 SNTAGT. Trimming shortened V by 4 bases and J by 3 bases, and 15 bases separated the two germline ends. CDR3 nucleotides: TGTGCCAGCAGTGTAATGGCAGGGTCACACTATGGCTACACCTTC. Translation gives CASSVMAGSHYGYTF.

Only one count was recorded for this clone. The chain joins TRBV20-1 to TRBJ2-2, with a weak D call TRBD2 (5 bases). Germline V CDR1 and CDR2: DFQATT, SNEGSKA (reference sequence). The CDR3 contains 13 residues. V gave up 3 bases and J gave up 0 bases, with 5 bases separating them. CDR3 residues: CSASSANTGELFF. Here the CDR3 DNA reads TGCAGTGCTAGTAGCGCGAACACCGGGGAGCTGTTTTTT.

CDR3 sequence: CASSRDTSYEQYF. The CDR3 bases are TGTGCCAGCAGTCGGGACACCTCCTACGAGCAGTACTTC. This chain links TRBV2 with TRBJ2-7; tentative D call: TRBD1 (6 bases). This CDR3 contains 13 residues. Germline CDR1 and CDR2: SNHLY and FYNNEI. With 5 bases removed from V and 0 bases from J, the gap between germline ends came to 8 bases.

The J gene is TRBJ1-2, the V gene TRBV18; 10 bases fit TRBD1. Germline V gives CDR1 KGHSH, CDR2 LQKENI. V shed 5 bases, J shed 5 bases, and the junction held 11 bases outside the gene matches. CDR3 length: 16 amino acids. The CDR3 nucleotides read TGTGCCAGCTCAATCTCGGCCGGGACAGGGGAATATGGCTACACCTTC. Translated: CASSISAGTGEYGYTF.

The genes are TRBV15 and TRBJ2-7, with 8 bases identical to TRBD2. The V and J ends lost 3 bases and 5 bases, in that order; junction bases with no gene match: 15. This CDR3 spans 17 amino acids. CDR1 is LNHNV and CDR2 is YYDKDF in the germline V gene (reference sequence). The CDR3 coding sequence is TGTGCCACCAGCAGGGGAGTAGCGGGGTCCGGCGGGGACGAGCAGTACTTC. It translates to CATSRGVAGSGGDEQYF.

The chain is built from TRBV6-5 and TRBJ2-3; D may be TRBD1 (6 bases). CDR3 length: 15 amino acids. Germline assignment: CDR1 MNHEY and CDR2 SVGAGI. Trimming stripped 11 bases from V and 5 bases from J, with 23 bases between. The DNA of the CDR3 is TGTGCCTCGTTTGGGTTGACAGGTGGGAAAGATACGCAGTATTTT. This sequence encodes CASFGLTGGKDTQYF.

The genes are TRBV24-1 and TRBJ1-2, with 9 bases that match TRBD1. Germline CDR1 is KGHDR and CDR2 is SFDVKD. V was pared by 6 bases and J by 5 bases, with 3 bases of the junction left unmatched. This CDR3 is built from 13 residues. CDR3 in amino acids: CATSLGTGYGYTF. DNA for the CDR3: TGTGCCACCAGTCTGGGGACAGGGTATGGCTACACCTTC.

This chain connects TRBV10-3 to TRBJ1-1, with D maybe TRBD1 (6 bases). Trimming left V 5 bases short and J 4 bases short, with 11 bases between. Germline V gene data show CDR1 as ENHRY and CDR2 as SYGVKD. The CDR3 length is 13 residues. CDR3 protein: CAISQPGVTEAFF. The CDR3 DNA reads as TGTGCCATCAGTCAACCAGGGGTCACTGAAGCTTTCTTT.

This clone is a singleton in its sample. V is TRBV11-3 and J is TRBJ1-1, with TRBD1 matching 11 bases. With 8 bases clipped from V and 5 bases from J, the junction kept 10 bases outside the gene matches. CDR3 length: 15 residues. Germline lookup yields CDR1 SGHNT and CDR2 YENEEA. CDR3 coding DNA: TGTGCCAGCGGCCCCGGGACAGGGGGACAGACTGAAGCTTTCTTT. Its protein is CASGPGTGGQTEAFF.

V gene TRBV30 combines with J gene TRBJ1-2, with D unresolved. Trimming removed 0 bases from V and 0 bases from J, with 8 bases in between. The CDR3 contains 14 residues. Per the germline V gene, CDR1 is GTSNPN and CDR2 is SVGIG (reference sequence). The CDR3 region is CAWSVNSANYGYTF. CDR3 nucleotides: TGTGCCTGGAGTGTTAACTCGGCTAACTATGGCTACACCTTC.

The chain is built from TRBV6-6 and TRBJ2-7; a possible D gene is TRBD2 (5 bases). Germline CDR1 is MNHNY and CDR2 is SVGAGI (reference sequence). This CDR3 comprises 13 residues. Trimming cost V 2 bases and J 7 bases, with 12 bases left between them. The CDR3, as DNA: TGTGCCAGCAGTTACCCTCCTTCGGGGGAGCAGTACTTC. Its translation is CASSYPPSGEQYF.

The chain combines TRBV19 with TRBJ1-5, with D unresolved. The CDR3 runs to 14 residues. CDR1 and CDR2 from the germline V gene are LNHDA and SQIVND (reference sequence). V shed 0 bases and J shed 3 bases, with 6 bases lying between them. The CDR3 DNA follows: TGTGCCAGTAGTATAGAAGACTTCAATCAGCCCCAGCATTTT. Translated, it gives CASSIEDFNQPQHF.